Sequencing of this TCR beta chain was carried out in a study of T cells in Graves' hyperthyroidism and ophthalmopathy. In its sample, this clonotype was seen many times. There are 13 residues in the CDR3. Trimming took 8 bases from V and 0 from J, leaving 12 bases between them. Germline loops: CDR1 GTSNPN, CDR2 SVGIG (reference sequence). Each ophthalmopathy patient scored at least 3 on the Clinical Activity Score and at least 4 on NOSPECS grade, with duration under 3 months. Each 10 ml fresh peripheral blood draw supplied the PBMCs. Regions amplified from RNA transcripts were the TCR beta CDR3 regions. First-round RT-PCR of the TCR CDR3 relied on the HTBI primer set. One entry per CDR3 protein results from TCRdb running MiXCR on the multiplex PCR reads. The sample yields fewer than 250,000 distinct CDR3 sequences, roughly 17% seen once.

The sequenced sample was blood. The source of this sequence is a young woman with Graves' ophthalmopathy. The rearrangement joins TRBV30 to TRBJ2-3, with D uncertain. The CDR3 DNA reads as TGTGCCGTAGCAGGCGTCAGCACAGATACGCAGTATTTT. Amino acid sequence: CAVAGVSTDTQYF.